Presented here are 2 T cell receptor beta chains from one specimen sequenced in a study of naive and memory T cell subsets listed by TCRdb under 2017. Receptor libraries were prepared by 5' RACE. Sequencing took place on an Illumina MiSeq. The ligated cDNA was amplified in four rounds of PCR with nested alpha and beta constant region primers together with the SP2 primer. The public sequencing data were trimmed at Q25 with fastp and processed into clonotypes with MiXCR by TCRdb, which kept only in-frame beta chains. Rows with one shared CDR3 protein collapse into an entry with the most common genes and DNA. The sample contains 58,000 or so distinct CDR3 sequences, 7.6% of them found a single time. Over 8% of the sample is held by the ten biggest clonotypes. Using 3' ligation of a UMI-containing oligonucleotide to TCR cDNA, the study laid out a robust and sensitive protocol to amplify, sequence and analyze TCRs.

The receptors originated from a female donor in good health.

Many counts were recorded for this clonotype. The rearrangement joins TRBV6-2 or TRBV6-3 to TRBJ1-2, with D possibly TRBD1 on 6 matching bases. This CDR3 has 15 residues. The germline V gene encodes CDR1 MNHEY and CDR2 SVGEGT. Trimming took 0 bases from V and 8 from J, leaving 16 bases between them. The chain's CDR3 is CASSYSWTRGQGYTF. The CDR3 DNA reads as TGTGCCAGCAGTTACTCCTGGACACGGGGGCAAGGCTACACCTTC.

The genes are TRBV7-9 and TRBJ2-1, with TRBD2 matching over 12 bases. CDR3 length equals 17 residues. V trimming: 6 bases; J trimming: 5 bases; junction bases outside the gene matches: 11. CDR1 SEHNR and CDR2 FQNEAQ come from the germline V gene (reference sequence). The CDR3, as DNA: TGTGCCAGCAGACCACTGCTAGCGGGGGGGCGGCACAATGAGCAGTTCTTC. Translated: CASRPLLAGGRHNEQFF.